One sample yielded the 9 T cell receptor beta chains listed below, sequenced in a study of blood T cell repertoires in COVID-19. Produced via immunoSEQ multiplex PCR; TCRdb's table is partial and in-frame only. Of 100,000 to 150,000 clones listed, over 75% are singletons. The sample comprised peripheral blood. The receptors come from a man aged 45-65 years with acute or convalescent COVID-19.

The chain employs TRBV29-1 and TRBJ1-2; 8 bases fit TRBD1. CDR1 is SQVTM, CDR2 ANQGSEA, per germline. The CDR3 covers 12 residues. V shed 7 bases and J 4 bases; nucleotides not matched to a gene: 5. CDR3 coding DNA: TGCAGCGCCGGACAGGGAACCTATGGCTACACCTTC. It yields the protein CSAGQGTYGYTF.

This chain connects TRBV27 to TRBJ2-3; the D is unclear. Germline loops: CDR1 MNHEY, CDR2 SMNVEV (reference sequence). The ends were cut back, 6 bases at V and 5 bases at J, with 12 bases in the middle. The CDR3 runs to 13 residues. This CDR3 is CASSFPGLDTQYF. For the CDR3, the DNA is TGTGCCAGCAGCTTCCCCGGGTTAGATACGCAGTATTTT.

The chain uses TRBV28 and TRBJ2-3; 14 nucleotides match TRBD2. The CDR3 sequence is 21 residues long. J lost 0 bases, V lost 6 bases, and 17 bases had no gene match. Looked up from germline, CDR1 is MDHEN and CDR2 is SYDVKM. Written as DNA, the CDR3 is TGTGCCAGCAGACCTACTTTTAGCTTTGGGACTAGCGGGAGTAGCACAGATACGCAGTATTTT. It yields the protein CASRPTFSFGTSGSSTDTQYF.

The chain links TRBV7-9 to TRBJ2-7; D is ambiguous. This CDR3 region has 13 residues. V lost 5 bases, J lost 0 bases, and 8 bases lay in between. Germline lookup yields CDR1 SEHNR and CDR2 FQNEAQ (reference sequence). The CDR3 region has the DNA TGTGCCAGCAGCCCCCGCAGCTCCTACGAGCAGTACTTC. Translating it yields CASSPRSSYEQYF.

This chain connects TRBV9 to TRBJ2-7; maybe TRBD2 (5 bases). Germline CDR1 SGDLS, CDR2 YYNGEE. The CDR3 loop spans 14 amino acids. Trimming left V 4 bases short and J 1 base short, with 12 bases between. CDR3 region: CASSSEGGSYEQYF. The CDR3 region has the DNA TGTGCCAGCAGCTCCGAGGGCGGATCCTACGAGCAGTACTTC.

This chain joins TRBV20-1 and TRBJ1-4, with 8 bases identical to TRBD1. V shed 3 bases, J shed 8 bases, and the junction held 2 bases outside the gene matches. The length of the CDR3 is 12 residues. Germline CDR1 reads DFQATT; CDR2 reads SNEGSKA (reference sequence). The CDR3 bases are TGCAGTGCTAGTGACAGGGGCGAAAAACTGTTTTTT. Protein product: CSASDRGEKLFF.

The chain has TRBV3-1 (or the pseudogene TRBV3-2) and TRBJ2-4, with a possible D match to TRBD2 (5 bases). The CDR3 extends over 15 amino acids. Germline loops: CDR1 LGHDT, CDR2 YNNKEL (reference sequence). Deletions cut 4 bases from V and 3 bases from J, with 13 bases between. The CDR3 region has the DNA TGTGCCAGCAGCCCGACTACCGAGGACAAAAACATTCAGTACTTC. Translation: CASSPTTEDKNIQYF.

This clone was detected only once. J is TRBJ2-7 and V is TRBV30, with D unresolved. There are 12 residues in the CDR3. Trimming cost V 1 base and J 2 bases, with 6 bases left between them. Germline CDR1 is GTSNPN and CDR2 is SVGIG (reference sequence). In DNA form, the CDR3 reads TGTGCCTGGAGTGGGCCTGCCTACGAGCAGTACTTC. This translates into CAWSGPAYEQYF.

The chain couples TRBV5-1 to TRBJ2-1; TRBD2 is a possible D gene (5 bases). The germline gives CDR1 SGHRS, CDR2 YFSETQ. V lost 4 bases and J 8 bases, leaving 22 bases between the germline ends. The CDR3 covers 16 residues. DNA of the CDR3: TGCGCCAGCAGCCAACGCCGTGGACCCGGGAACGATGAGCAGTTCTTC. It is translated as CASSQRRGPGNDEQFF.